This TCR beta chain is from a study of cytomegalovirus exposure and HLA in healthy donors. The CDR3 length is 14 residues. Per germline, CDR1 SGHTA and CDR2 FQGNSA. The V end lost 4 bases, the J end lost 0 bases, and 10 bases lay between the germline ends. Worth noting for this clone: Its antigen remains unknown.

The donors gave bone marrow, and they were healthy. The primer mix had 60 Vbeta and 13 Jbeta primers. Per the study methods: In a later analysis, the count reached about 75 million unique TCR beta chains, with about 10 million shared. Data came from immunoSEQ multiplex PCR; TCRdb stores just in-frame clones and leaves some out. The DNA was the basis for D and trimming; V, J and clone size are from that table. The sample lists about 180,000 clones; about 86% were seen once. Study-wide findings and caveats: TCR beta chains numbering more than 150 were designated cytomegalovirus-associated. Several of the most significant clusters were apparently associated with common viral pathogens in a later analysis.

Specimen: PBMCs. The V call is TRBV7-2, the J call TRBJ2-7, with D perhaps TRBD1 (6 bases). The receptor was derived from a woman aged 25 to 39 in good health and CMV-seronegative. CDR3: CASSSTGHSYEQYF. Here the CDR3 DNA reads TGTGCCAGCAGCTCGACAGGACACTCCTACGAGCAGTACTTC.